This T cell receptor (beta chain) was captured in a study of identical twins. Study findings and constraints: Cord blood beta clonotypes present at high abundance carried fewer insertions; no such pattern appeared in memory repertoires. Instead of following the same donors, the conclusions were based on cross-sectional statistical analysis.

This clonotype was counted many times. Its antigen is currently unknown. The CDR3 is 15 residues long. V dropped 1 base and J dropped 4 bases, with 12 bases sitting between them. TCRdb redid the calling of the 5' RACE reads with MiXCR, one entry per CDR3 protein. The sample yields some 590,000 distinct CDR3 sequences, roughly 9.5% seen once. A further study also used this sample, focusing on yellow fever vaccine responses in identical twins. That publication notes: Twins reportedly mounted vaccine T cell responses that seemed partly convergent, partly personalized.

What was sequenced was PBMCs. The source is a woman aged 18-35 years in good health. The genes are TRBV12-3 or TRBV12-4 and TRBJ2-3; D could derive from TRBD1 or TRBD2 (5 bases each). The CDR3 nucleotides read TGTGCCAGCAGTTTAGGGAGTTTGGGGGCAGATACGCAGTATTTT. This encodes CASSLGSLGADTQYF.